The 10 T cell receptor beta chains in this list originate from one sample, sequenced in a study of CD8+CD57+ T cells in acquired aplastic anemia. Investigators profiled TCR beta VDJ and CDR3 from genomic DNA template. TCRdb reanalysed the reads using MiXCR and keeps one entry per CDR3 protein. Of about 64,000 distinct CDR3 sequences listed, roughly 58% are singletons. Sequenced: sorted CD4+, CD8+, or CD8+CD57+ T cells (not recorded which) from PBMCs. These receptors originate from a human donor in good health, serving as a control.

This sequence joins TRBV20-1 and TRBJ1-2; a weak D match, TRBD1 (6 bases). The CDR3 is 13 amino acids. Germline V CDR1 and CDR2: DFQATT, SNEGSKA (reference sequence). Trimming took 0 bases from V and 5 from J, leaving 10 bases between them. CDR3 region: CSARESGAYGYTF. The CDR3 DNA follows: TGCAGTGCTAGAGAGTCGGGGGCGTATGGCTACACCTTC.

The CDR3 sequence: CASSTTGPSTDTQYF. The CDR3 DNA follows: TGTGCCAGTAGTACCACGGGCCCTAGCACAGATACGCAGTATTTT. This rearrangement joins TRBV19 to TRBJ2-3, with D uncertain. The CDR3 consists of 15 residues. V was clipped by 4 bases and J by 0 bases, with 11 bases between them. The germline gives CDR1 LNHDA, CDR2 SQIVND (reference sequence). The whole variable domain, remainder taken from reference TRBV19 and TRBJ2-3, is DGGITQSPKYLFRKEGQNVTLSCEQNLNHDAMYWYRQDPGQGLRLIYYSQIVNDFQKGDIAEGYSVSREKKESFPLTVTSAQKNPTAFYLCASSTTGPSTDTQYFGPGTRLTVL.

CDR3 in amino acids: CASGRDRVVNTEAFF. The DNA for the CDR3 is TGTGCCAGCGGCCGGGACAGGGTTGTGAACACTGAAGCTTTCTTT. The chain combines TRBV2 with TRBJ1-1; 9 bases match TRBD1. This CDR3 is 15 amino acids long. Germline CDR1 reads SNHLY; CDR2 reads FYNNEI. Trimming at V came to 8 bases and at J to 0 bases, leaving 7 bases not matched to a gene.

The chain is built from TRBV24-1 and TRBJ1-1; 8 bases map to TRBD1. From germline, CDR1 is KGHDR and CDR2 SFDVKD. CDR3 size: 13 residues. The junction had 4 bases not matched to a gene; V was cut back by 7 bases and J by 4 bases. CDR3 sequence (DNA): TGTGCCACCAGCAGGACAGGGCGCACTGAAGCTTTCTTT. The encoded protein is CATSRTGRTEAFF.

This clonotype came up many times. Here the CDR3 reads CASGHRGGYTF. The CDR3 DNA reads as TGTGCCAGTGGCCACAGGGGAGGCTACACCTTC. The chain uses TRBV19 and TRBJ1-2; the match to TRBD1 covers 7 bases. Trimming cost V 8 bases and J 8 bases; bases outside gene matches: 5. This CDR3 is 11 amino acids long. Looked up from germline, CDR1 is LNHDA and CDR2 is SQIVND (reference sequence).

This sequence joins TRBV4-1 and TRBJ1-5, with unresolved D. The CDR3 consists of 13 residues. CDR1 and CDR2 from the germline V gene are MGHRA and YSYEKL. V was cut by 1 base and J by 7 bases, with 8 bases left in between. CDR3 sequence (DNA): TGCGCCAGCAGCCAAGGACGGGGACAGCCCCAGCATTTT. Translated: CASSQGRGQPQHF.

There are a few counts of this clonotype. A much larger clone lies a single base off, so this may be a read error. The chain combines TRBV11-2 with TRBJ2-1, with unresolved D. The length of the CDR3 is 15 residues. Looked up from germline, CDR1 is SGHAT and CDR2 is FQNNGV. V lost 5 bases and J 4 bases, leaving 15 bases between the germline ends. CDR3 sequence (DNA): TGTGCCAGCAGCCCCCAAAGCGAGACTTACAATGAGCAGTTCTTC. It translates to CASSPQSETYNEQFF.

The rearrangement links TRBV10-3 to TRBJ1-2, with 10 bases matching TRBD1. This CDR3 spans 15 amino acids. The ends lost 4 bases at V and 2 bases at J; junction bases unmatched: 4. The V gene's germline CDR1 is ENHRY and CDR2 SYGVKD. This chain's CDR3 is CAISVGTGENYGYTF. The CDR3 DNA sequence: TGTGCCATCAGTGTAGGGACAGGGGAAAACTATGGCTACACCTTC.

This clonotype was picked up many times. V gene TRBV19 combines with J gene TRBJ1-4; unclear D gene. Germline lookup yields CDR1 LNHDA and CDR2 SQIVND (reference sequence). Trimming shortened V by 0 bases and J by 5 bases, and 4 bases separated the two germline ends. The CDR3 has 13 amino acids. CDR3 coding DNA: TGTGCCAGTAGTATAGACAGGAATGAAAAACTGTTTTTT. This sequence encodes CASSIDRNEKLFF. Based on the CDR3 plus reference TRBV19 and TRBJ1-4, the full variable domain is DGGITQSPKYLFRKEGQNVTLSCEQNLNHDAMYWYRQDPGQGLRLIYYSQIVNDFQKGDIAEGYSVSREKKESFPLTVTSAQKNPTAFYLCASSIDRNEKLFFGSGTQLSVL.

J is TRBJ2-1 and V is TRBV7-8; 9 nucleotides line up with TRBD1. The CDR3 is 14 amino acids. Losses at the gene ends were 3 bases for V and 4 bases for J; bases not matched to a gene: 1. Germline V lookup: CDR1 SGHVS, CDR2 FQNEAQ. CDR3 coding DNA: TGTGCCAGCAGCTTGGGGACAGGGTACAATGAGCAGTTCTTC. Its translation: CASSLGTGYNEQFF. The full variable domain, rest sourced from reference TRBV7-8 and TRBJ2-1, is GAGVSQSPRYKVAKRGQDVALRCDPISGHVSLFWYQQALGQGPEFLTYFQNEAQLDKSGLPSDRFFAERPEGSVSTLKIQRTQQEDSAVYLCASSLGTGYNEQFFGPGTRLTVL.